Given below is one T cell receptor (beta chain) in context. The data were obtained in a study of graft-versus-host responses after intestinal transplantation. Study-wide background: Among the recipients, transplants were multivisceral, liver-intestinal, or isolated intestinal. The whole recipient group had anti-thymocyte globulin induction followed by tacrolimus and steroids for two to three years.

Study-level results: Declining HvG levels early post-transplant were linked to peak circulating GvH clone levels.

There are 17 residues in the CDR3. Trimming took off 6 bases at V and 6 bases at J, with 24 bases between the two ends. Germline V gene lookup returns CDR1 MNHEY and CDR2 SMNVEV (reference sequence). Responders (roughly 200,000, CFSE-labeled) met roughly 200,000 stimulators that were irradiated and violet-dye-labeled. After the reaction, proliferating CFSE-low CD3+CD4+ and CD3+CD8+ responders were sorted. The repertoire was sequenced with immunoSEQ multiplex PCR; TCRdb's copy has only in-frame clones and lacks some. Of around 14,000 clones listed, around 35% are singletons. The J gene is TRBJ2-1, the V gene TRBV27; the D gene is possibly TRBD2 (6 bases). This clonotype originated in a human patient who received an intestinal transplant. The sequences come from alloreactive CD8+ T cells from a mixed lymphocyte reaction culture, collected before intestinal transplant. Subset denoted: CFSE-low proliferating T cells sorted from roughly six-day pre-transplant mixed lymphocyte reaction (GvH or HvG direction). Here the CDR3 reads CASSPSGGPSYTNEQFF. The CDR3 DNA reads TGTGCCAGCAGCCCATCCGGGGGACCCTCGTACACCAATGAGCAGTTCTTC.